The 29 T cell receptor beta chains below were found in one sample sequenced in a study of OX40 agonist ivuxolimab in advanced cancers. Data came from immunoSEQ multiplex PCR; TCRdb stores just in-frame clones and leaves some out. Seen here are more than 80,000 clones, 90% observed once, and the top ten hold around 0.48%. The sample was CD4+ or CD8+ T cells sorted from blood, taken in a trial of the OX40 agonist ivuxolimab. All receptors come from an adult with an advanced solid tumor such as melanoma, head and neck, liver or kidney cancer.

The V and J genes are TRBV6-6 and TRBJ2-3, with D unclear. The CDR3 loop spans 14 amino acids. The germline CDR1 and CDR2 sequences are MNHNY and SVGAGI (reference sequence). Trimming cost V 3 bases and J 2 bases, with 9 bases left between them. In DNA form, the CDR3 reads TGTGCCAGCAGTTATTCGGCAGTCACAGATACGCAGTATTTT. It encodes CASSYSAVTDTQYF.

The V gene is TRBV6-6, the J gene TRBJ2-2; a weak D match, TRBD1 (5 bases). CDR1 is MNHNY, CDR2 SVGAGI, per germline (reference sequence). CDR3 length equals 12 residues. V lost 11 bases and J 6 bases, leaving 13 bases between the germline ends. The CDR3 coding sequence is TGTGCCTCAGGAAGGGGTCCCGGGGAGCTGTTTTTT. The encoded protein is CASGRGPGELFF.

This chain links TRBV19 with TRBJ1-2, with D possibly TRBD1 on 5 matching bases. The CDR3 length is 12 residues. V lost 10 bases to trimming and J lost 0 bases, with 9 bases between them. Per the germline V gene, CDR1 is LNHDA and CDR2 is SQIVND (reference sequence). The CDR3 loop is CATSTANYGYTF. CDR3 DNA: TGTGCCACCTCGACAGCTAACTATGGCTACACCTTC.

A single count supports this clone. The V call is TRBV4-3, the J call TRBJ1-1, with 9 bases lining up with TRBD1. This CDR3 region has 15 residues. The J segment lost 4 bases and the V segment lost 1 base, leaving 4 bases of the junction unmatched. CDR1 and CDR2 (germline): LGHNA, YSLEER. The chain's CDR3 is CASSQAGTGFTEAFF. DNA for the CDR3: TGCGCCAGCAGCCAAGCGGGGACAGGGTTCACTGAAGCTTTCTTT.

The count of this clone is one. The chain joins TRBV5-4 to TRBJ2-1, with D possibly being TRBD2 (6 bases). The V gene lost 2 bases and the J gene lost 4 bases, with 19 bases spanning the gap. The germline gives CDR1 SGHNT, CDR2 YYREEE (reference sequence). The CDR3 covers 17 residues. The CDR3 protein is CASSFQGGGGMYNEQFF. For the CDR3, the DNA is TGTGCCAGCAGCTTCCAGGGTGGTGGGGGGATGTACAATGAGCAGTTCTTC. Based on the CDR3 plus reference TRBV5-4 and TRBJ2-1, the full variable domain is ETGVTQSPTHLIKTRGQQVTLRCSSQSGHNTVSWYQQALGQGPQFIFQYYREEENGRGNFPPRFSGLQFPNYSSELNVNALELDDSALYLCASSFQGGGGMYNEQFFGPGTRLTVL.

CDR3 in DNA: TGTGCCAGCAGCCGACAGGGTCGACAGGGCTACACCTTC. Protein: CASSRQGRQGYTF. The chain has TRBV7-2 and TRBJ1-2; 7 nucleotides line up with TRBD1. The CDR3 is made up of 13 amino acids. CDR1 is SGHTA, CDR2 FQGNSA, per germline. J gave up 8 bases and V 5 bases, and 8 bases lay outside the gene matches.

The CDR3 spells CASTQGGSGNTIYF. CDR3 coding DNA: TGTGCCAGCACTCAAGGGGGATCTGGAAACACCATATATTTT. The chain uses TRBV5-6 and TRBJ1-3; D may be TRBD1 (6 bases). CDR1 is SGHDT and CDR2 is YYEEEE in the germline V gene. Deletions cut 6 bases from V and 1 base from J, with 11 bases between. This CDR3 comprises 14 residues.

The chain's CDR3 is CASRPPGQGFRGYTF. CDR3 in DNA: TGTGCCAGCAGACCGCCGGGACAGGGGTTTCGCGGCTACACCTTC. The chain combines TRBV7-2 with TRBJ1-2; 10 bases match TRBD1. The J segment lost 8 bases and the V segment lost 6 bases, leaving 12 bases of the junction unmatched. This CDR3 has 15 amino acids. Per the germline V gene, CDR1 is SGHTA and CDR2 is FQGNSA.

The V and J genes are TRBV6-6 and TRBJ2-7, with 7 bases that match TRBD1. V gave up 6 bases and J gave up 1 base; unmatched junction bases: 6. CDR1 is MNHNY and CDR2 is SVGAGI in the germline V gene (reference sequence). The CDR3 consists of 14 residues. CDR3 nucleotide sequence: TGTGCCAGCAGATACCCGGGACAGTCCTACGAGCAGTACTTC. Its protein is CASRYPGQSYEQYF.

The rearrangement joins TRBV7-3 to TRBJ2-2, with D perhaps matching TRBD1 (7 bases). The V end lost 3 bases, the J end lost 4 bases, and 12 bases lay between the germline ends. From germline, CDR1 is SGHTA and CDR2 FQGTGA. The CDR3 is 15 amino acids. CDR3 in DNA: TGTGCCAGCAGCTTTCAGGGGGGTTCCACCGGGGAGCTGTTTTTT. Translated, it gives CASSFQGGSTGELFF.

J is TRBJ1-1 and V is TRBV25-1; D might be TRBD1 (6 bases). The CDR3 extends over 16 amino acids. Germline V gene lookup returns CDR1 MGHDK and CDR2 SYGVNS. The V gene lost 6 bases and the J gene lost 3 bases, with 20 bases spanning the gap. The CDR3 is CASREGGAGKDTEAFF. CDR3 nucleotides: TGTGCCAGCAGGGAAGGGGGGGCAGGGAAGGACACTGAAGCTTTCTTT.

CDR3 in amino acids: CASSKILSWTGNYQPQHF. The CDR3 region has the DNA TGTGCCAGCAGCAAGATTTTGTCCTGGACAGGGAATTATCAGCCCCAGCATTTT. This chain connects TRBV5-8 to TRBJ1-5; 8 bases are shared with TRBD1. CDR1 is SGHTS and CDR2 is YDEGEE in the germline V gene. V trimming: 4 bases; J trimming: 5 bases; junction bases outside the gene matches: 17. The CDR3 runs 18 residues.

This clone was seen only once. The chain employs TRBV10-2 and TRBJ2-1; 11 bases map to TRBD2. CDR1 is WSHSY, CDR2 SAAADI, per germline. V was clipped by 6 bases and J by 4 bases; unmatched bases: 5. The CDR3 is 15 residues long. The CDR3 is CASREGLAVYNEQFF. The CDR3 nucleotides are TGCGCCAGCAGGGAGGGACTAGCGGTATACAATGAGCAGTTCTTC.

The CDR3 nucleotides read TGTGCCAGCAGTTACGACACTCTCTCCTACGAGCAGTACTTC. Amino acids: CASSYDTLSYEQYF. The V call is TRBV6-6, the J call TRBJ2-7; D is uncertain. This CDR3 is built from 14 residues. Germline V gene sequence: CDR1 MNHNY, CDR2 SVGAGI (reference sequence). Trimming removed 2 bases from V and 0 bases from J, with 8 bases in between.

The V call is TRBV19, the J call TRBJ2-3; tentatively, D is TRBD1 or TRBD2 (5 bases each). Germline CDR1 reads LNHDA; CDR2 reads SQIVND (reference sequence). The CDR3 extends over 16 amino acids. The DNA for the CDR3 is TGTGCGCGCAGGGAGACGCTGACGGGGAGCACAGATACGCAGTATTTT. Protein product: CARRETLTGSTDTQYF.

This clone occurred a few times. This CDR3 reads CATSTRGQNTEAFF. In nucleotides, the CDR3 is TGTGCCACCAGCACGCGGGGGCAGAACACTGAAGCTTTCTTT. The chain employs TRBV15 and TRBJ1-1; TRBD1 is a possible D gene (6 bases). The CDR3 contains 14 residues. The germline V and J ends were trimmed by 4 bases and 1 base, with 10 bases remaining between them. The V gene's germline CDR1 is LNHNV and CDR2 YYDKDF (reference sequence).

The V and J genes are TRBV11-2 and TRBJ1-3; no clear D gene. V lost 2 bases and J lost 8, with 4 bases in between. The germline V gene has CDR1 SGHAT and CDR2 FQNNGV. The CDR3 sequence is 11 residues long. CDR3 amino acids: CASSLRDTIYF. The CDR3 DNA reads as TGTGCCAGCAGCTTAAGGGACACCATATATTTT.

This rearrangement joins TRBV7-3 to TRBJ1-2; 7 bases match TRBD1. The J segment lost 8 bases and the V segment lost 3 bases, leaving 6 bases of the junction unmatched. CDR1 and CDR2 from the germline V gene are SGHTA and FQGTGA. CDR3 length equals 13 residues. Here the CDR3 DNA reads TGTGCCAGCAGCTTGGGGGACAGTCTCGGCTACACCTTC. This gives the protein CASSLGDSLGYTF. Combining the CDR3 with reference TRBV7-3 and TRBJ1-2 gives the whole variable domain GAGVSQTPSNKVTEKGKYVELRCDPISGHTALYWYRQSLGQGPEFLIYFQGTGAADDSGLPNDRFFAVRPEGSVSTLKIQRTERGDSAVYLCASSLGDSLGYTFGSGTRLTVV.

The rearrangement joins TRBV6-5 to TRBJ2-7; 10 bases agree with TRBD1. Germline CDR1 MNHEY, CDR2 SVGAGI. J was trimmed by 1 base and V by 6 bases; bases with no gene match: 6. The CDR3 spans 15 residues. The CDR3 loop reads CASRYRDRGSYEQYF. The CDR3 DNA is TGTGCCAGCAGATACCGGGACAGGGGTTCCTACGAGCAGTACTTC.

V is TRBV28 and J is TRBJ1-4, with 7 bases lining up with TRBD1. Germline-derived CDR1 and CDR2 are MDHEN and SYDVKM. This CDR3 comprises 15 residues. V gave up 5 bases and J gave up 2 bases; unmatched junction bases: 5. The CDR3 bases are TGTGCCAGCAGTCGTACAGGGGCGACTAATGAAAAACTGTTTTTT. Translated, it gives CASSRTGATNEKLFF.

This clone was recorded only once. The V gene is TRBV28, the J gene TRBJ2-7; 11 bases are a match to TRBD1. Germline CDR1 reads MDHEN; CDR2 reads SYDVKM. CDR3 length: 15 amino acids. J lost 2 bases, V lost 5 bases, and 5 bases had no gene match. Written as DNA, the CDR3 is TGTGCCAGCAGTCGGACAGGGGGCCCAACCTACGAGCAGTACTTC. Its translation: CASSRTGGPTYEQYF.

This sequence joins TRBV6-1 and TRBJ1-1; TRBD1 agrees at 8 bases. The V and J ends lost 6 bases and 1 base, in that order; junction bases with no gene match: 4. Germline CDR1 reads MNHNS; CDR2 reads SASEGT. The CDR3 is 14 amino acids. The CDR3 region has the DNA TGTGCCAGCAGAAGGACAGGGTCGAACACTGAAGCTTTCTTT. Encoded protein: CASRRTGSNTEAFF.

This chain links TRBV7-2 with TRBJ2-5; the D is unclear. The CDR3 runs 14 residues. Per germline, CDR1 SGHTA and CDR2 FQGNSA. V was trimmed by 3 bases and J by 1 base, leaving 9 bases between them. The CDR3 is CASSLSQIQETQYF. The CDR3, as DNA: TGTGCCAGCAGCTTGAGCCAAATCCAAGAGACCCAGTACTTC.

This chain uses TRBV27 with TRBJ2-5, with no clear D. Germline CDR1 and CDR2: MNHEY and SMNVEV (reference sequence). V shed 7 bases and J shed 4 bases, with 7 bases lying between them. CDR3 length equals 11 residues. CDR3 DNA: TGTGCCAGCATTATGGGAGAGACCCAGTACTTC. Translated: CASIMGETQYF.

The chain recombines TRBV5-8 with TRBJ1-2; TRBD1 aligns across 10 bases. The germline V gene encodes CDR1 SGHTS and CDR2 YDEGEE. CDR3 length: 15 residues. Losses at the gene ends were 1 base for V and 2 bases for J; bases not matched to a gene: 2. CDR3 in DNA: TGTGCCAGCAGCTTGATGACAGGGGGCAACTATGGCTACACCTTC. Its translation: CASSLMTGGNYGYTF.

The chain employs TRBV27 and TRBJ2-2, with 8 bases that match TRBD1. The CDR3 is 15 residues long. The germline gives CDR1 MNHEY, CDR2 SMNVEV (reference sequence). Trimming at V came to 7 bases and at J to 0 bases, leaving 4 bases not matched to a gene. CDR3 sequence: CASTQTGANTGELFF. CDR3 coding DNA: TGTGCCAGCACCCAGACAGGGGCGAACACCGGGGAGCTGTTTTTT.

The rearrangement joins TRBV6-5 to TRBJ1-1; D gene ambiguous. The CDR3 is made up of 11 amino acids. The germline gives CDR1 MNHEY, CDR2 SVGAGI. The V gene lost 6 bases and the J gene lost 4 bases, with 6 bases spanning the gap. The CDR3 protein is CASSRSTEAFF. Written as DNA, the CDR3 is TGTGCCAGCAGCCGCTCCACTGAAGCTTTCTTT.

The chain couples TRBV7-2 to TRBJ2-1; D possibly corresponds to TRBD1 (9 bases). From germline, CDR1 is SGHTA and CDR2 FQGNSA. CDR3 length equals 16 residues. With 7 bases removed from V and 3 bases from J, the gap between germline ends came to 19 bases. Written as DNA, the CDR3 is TGTGCCAGCACTCGGGGGGGACAGGGTCTCTACAATGAGCAGTTCTTC. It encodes CASTRGGQGLYNEQFF. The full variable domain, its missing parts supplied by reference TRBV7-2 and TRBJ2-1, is GAGVSQSPSNKVTEKGKDVELRCDPISGHTALYWYRQSLGQGLEFLIYFQGNSAPDKSGLPSDRFSAERTGGSVSTLTIQRTQQEDSAVYLCASTRGGQGLYNEQFFGPGTRLTVL.

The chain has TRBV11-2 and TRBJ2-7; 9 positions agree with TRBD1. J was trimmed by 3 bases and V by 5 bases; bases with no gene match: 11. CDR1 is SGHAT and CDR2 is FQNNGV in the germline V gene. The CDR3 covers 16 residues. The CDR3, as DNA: TGTGCCAGCAGCCCCATATTCCGGGACAGGGACTACGAGCAGTACTTC. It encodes CASSPIFRDRDYEQYF. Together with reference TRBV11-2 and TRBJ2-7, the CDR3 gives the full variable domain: EAGVAQSPRYKIIEKRQSVAFWCNPISGHATLYWYQQILGQGPKLLIQFQNNGVVDDSQLPKDRFSAERLKGVDSTLKIQPAKLEDSAVYLCASSPIFRDRDYEQYFGPGTRLTVT.